The rows below give T cell receptor beta chains drawn from one sample of a study of cytotoxic CD8 clonotypes in ibrutinib-treated CLL. The assay was immunoSEQ multiplex PCR, and TCRdb's table has in-frame clones only and misses some. The sample carries 50,000 or so clones, 45% to 60% recorded once. The input for sequencing was PBMCs, taken after 24 months of ibrutinib treatment. These receptors all stem from a human donor with chronic lymphocytic leukemia. The CDR3 runs from the conserved cysteine through the conserved F or W. The D gene is left open where the match is weak. A clone size is listed for some rows: how often the clone was seen (once, few, many), or a class if it is expanded.

CDR3nt: TGTGCCAGCAGCTTGGCCAGAGAGGGGGTAAAGACCCAGTACTTC
CDR3aa: CASSLAREGVKTQYF
j_gene: TRBJ2-5
v_gene: TRBV5-4
d_gene: -
abundance: few

CDR3nt: TGTGCCAGTAGTATCGGGAATTCACCCCTCCACTTT
CDR3aa: CASSIGNSPLHF
j_gene: TRBJ1-6
v_gene: TRBV19
d_gene: -
abundance: few

CDR3nt: TGTGCCAGCCAATCCGGGGTCCTAACGGCCGGGGAGCTGTTTTTT
CDR3aa: CASQSGVLTAGELFF
j_gene: TRBJ2-2
v_gene: TRBV11-2
d_gene: -
abundance: few

CDR3nt: TGCGCCAGCAGCAGGAGACTAGCGGGGACCGGGGAGCTGTTTTTT
CDR3aa: CASSRRLAGTGELFF
j_gene: TRBJ2-2
v_gene: TRBV5-1
d_gene: TRBD2
abundance: once

CDR3nt: TGTGCCAGCAGTTACGGGGGCAGCGAGACCCAGTACTTC
CDR3aa: CASSYGGSETQYF
j_gene: TRBJ2-5
v_gene: TRBV6-6
d_gene: -
abundance: -

CDR3nt: TGTGCCAGCAGTTTAGGAGACGGTGGCTACACCTTC
CDR3aa: CASSLGDGGYTF
j_gene: TRBJ1-2
v_gene: TRBV28
d_gene: -
abundance: once

CDR3nt: TGTGCCAGCACCCCCCGGCGGGAAGGTCGGGAGCAGTACTTC
CDR3aa: CASTPRREGREQYF
j_gene: TRBJ2-7
v_gene: TRBV6-6
d_gene: -
abundance: -

CDR3nt: TGTGCCAGCAGTCCTGACAGGGTGGAGACCCAGTACTTC
CDR3aa: CASSPDRVETQYF
j_gene: TRBJ2-5
v_gene: TRBV2
d_gene: TRBD1
abundance: -

CDR3nt: TGTGCCAGCAGCTTACAGGGATCGAACTATGGCTACACCTTC
CDR3aa: CASSLQGSNYGYTF
j_gene: TRBJ1-2
v_gene: TRBV7-2
d_gene: -
abundance: few

CDR3nt: TGTGCCCGGCTGGGACGGAATAGCAATCAGCCCCAGCATTTT
CDR3aa: CARLGRNSNQPQHF
j_gene: TRBJ1-5
v_gene: TRBV19
d_gene: -
abundance: many

CDR3nt: TGTGCCAGTAGTATAGACAGGGTGTTTGCTGGGGAGCTGTTTTTT
CDR3aa: CASSIDRVFAGELFF
j_gene: TRBJ2-2
v_gene: TRBV19
d_gene: -
abundance: once

CDR3nt: TGCGCCAGCACCCCCTCAGGACAGGGGTCGAACACTGAAGCTTTCTTT
CDR3aa: CASTPSGQGSNTEAFF
j_gene: TRBJ1-1
v_gene: TRBV5-1
d_gene: TRBD1
abundance: -

CDR3nt: TGTGCCAGCCGCCTTCGGGGGGCGACCTACGAGCAGTACTTC
CDR3aa: CASRLRGATYEQYF
j_gene: TRBJ2-7
v_gene: TRBV28
d_gene: -
abundance: -

CDR3nt: TGTGCCAGCAGAGGACAGGGGGACACCGGGGAGCTGTTTTTT
CDR3aa: CASRGQGDTGELFF
j_gene: TRBJ2-2
v_gene: TRBV5-1
d_gene: TRBD1
abundance: -

CDR3nt: TGTGCCAGCAGTTCGGTGGTCATAGGGGGTAATTCACCCCTCCACTTT
CDR3aa: CASSSVVIGGNSPLHF
j_gene: TRBJ1-6
v_gene: TRBV6-5
d_gene: -
abundance: -

CDR3nt: TGTGCCAGCAGGACAGAGGGGAACATTCAGTACTTC
CDR3aa: CASRTEGNIQYF
j_gene: TRBJ2-4
v_gene: TRBV25-1
d_gene: -
abundance: -

CDR3nt: TGTGCCAGCAGTCCCCGGGACTGGCGGGGAGATACGCAGTATTTT
CDR3aa: CASSPRDWRGDTQYF
j_gene: TRBJ2-3
v_gene: TRBV27
d_gene: -
abundance: -

CDR3nt: TGTGCCAGCAGCCCTATCCGGGGAGCTGAAGCTTTCTTT
CDR3aa: CASSPIRGAEAFF
j_gene: TRBJ1-1
v_gene: TRBV5-5
d_gene: -
abundance: -

CDR3nt: TGTGCCAGCAGCATGGACGGTTACGAGCAGTACTTC
CDR3aa: CASSMDGYEQYF
j_gene: TRBJ2-7
v_gene: TRBV6-1
d_gene: -
abundance: -

CDR3nt: TGTGCCAGCAGCTTAAGGAGGGATGGCTACACCTTC
CDR3aa: CASSLRRDGYTF
j_gene: TRBJ1-2
v_gene: TRBV7-8
d_gene: -
abundance: few

CDR3nt: TGTGCCAGCAGTCCCCGGCCAGTGGATACGCAGTATTTT
CDR3aa: CASSPRPVDTQYF
j_gene: TRBJ2-3
v_gene: TRBV27
d_gene: -
abundance: -

CDR3nt: TGTGCCAGCAGTATCGGGACAGGGGGGACCTACGAGCAGTACTTC
CDR3aa: CASSIGTGGTYEQYF
j_gene: TRBJ2-7
v_gene: TRBV2
d_gene: TRBD1
abundance: -

CDR3nt: TGTGCCAGCAGCGTAGACCGACAGCAAGAGACCCAGTACTTC
CDR3aa: CASSVDRQQETQYF
j_gene: TRBJ2-5
v_gene: TRBV9
d_gene: -
abundance: once

CDR3nt: TGCGCCAGCAGCTTAGGGACTAGCGGGGGCCCTAGCTCCTACGAGCAGTACTTC
CDR3aa: CASSLGTSGGPSSYEQYF
j_gene: TRBJ2-7
v_gene: TRBV5-1
d_gene: TRBD2
abundance: -

CDR3nt: TGCGCCAGCAGCTTGGAGCCCTGGGGGGACAATGAGCAGTTCTTC
CDR3aa: CASSLEPWGDNEQFF
j_gene: TRBJ2-1
v_gene: TRBV5-1
d_gene: -
abundance: once

CDR3nt: TGCGCCAGCAGTAAGGAGGGGAGGGAGACCCAGTACTTC
CDR3aa: CASSKEGRETQYF
j_gene: TRBJ2-5
v_gene: TRBV5-1
d_gene: -
abundance: -

CDR3nt: TGTGCCAGCAGCTTTTGGGCTAGCGGGGGGGTAGAGACCCAGTACTTC
CDR3aa: CASSFWASGGVETQYF
j_gene: TRBJ2-5
v_gene: TRBV5-6
d_gene: TRBD2
abundance: many

CDR3nt: TGTGCCAGCACCTCGACAGGACAGGGGGTGGGAGATACGCAGTATTTT
CDR3aa: CASTSTGQGVGDTQYF
j_gene: TRBJ2-3
v_gene: TRBV28
d_gene: TRBD1
abundance: -

CDR3nt: TGCGCCAGCAGACAAGGGACGGATTATAGCAATCAGCCCCAGCATTTT
CDR3aa: CASRQGTDYSNQPQHF
j_gene: TRBJ1-5
v_gene: TRBV5-1
d_gene: -
abundance: -

CDR3nt: TGTGCCAGCAGTTACCAACGGGACAGGGGCAACGAGCAGTACTTC
CDR3aa: CASSYQRDRGNEQYF
j_gene: TRBJ2-7
v_gene: TRBV27
d_gene: TRBD1
abundance: -

CDR3nt: TGTGCCAGCAGTTATGGACGGGAGCAGTACTTC
CDR3aa: CASSYGREQYF
j_gene: TRBJ2-7
v_gene: TRBV6-5
d_gene: -
abundance: once

CDR3nt: TGTGCCAGCACCCTTCGGGGGGGGGTTACTGAAGCTTTCTTT
CDR3aa: CASTLRGGVTEAFF
j_gene: TRBJ1-1
v_gene: TRBV2
d_gene: -
abundance: -

CDR3nt: TGCGCCAGCAGCCAAGATCGCCGTGGTGAGCAGTTCTTC
CDR3aa: CASSQDRRGEQFF
j_gene: TRBJ2-1
v_gene: TRBV4-1
d_gene: -
abundance: -

CDR3nt: TGTGCCAGCAGCCTAACAAGGGACAATGAGCAGTTCTTC
CDR3aa: CASSLTRDNEQFF
j_gene: TRBJ2-1
v_gene: TRBV9
d_gene: -
abundance: -

CDR3nt: TGTGCCAGCAGTTCCGTACTTGAGAATACGCAGTATTTT
CDR3aa: CASSSVLENTQYF
j_gene: TRBJ2-3
v_gene: TRBV6-1
d_gene: -
abundance: -

CDR3nt: TGCGCCAGCAGTGACCGGACAGCGAACACTGAAGCTTTCTTT
CDR3aa: CASSDRTANTEAFF
j_gene: TRBJ1-1
v_gene: TRBV10-2
d_gene: -
abundance: -

CDR3nt: TGTGCCAGCAGCAAAAATTTGAGGGTCGGGGCCAACGTCCTGACTTTC
CDR3aa: CASSKNLRVGANVLTF
j_gene: TRBJ2-6
v_gene: TRBV13
d_gene: -
abundance: -

CDR3nt: TGTGCTAGTGGTTTGGGACAGGGGGCCAATCAGCCCCAGCATTTT
CDR3aa: CASGLGQGANQPQHF
j_gene: TRBJ1-5
v_gene: TRBV12-5
d_gene: TRBD1
abundance: -

CDR3nt: TGTGCCAGCAGTGAGGTGGGCCATTCACCCCTCCACTTT
CDR3aa: CASSEVGHSPLHF
j_gene: TRBJ1-6
v_gene: TRBV25-1
d_gene: -
abundance: -

CDR3nt: TGTGCCCGTAAGACAGGAAAAAGCTCCTACAATGAGCAGTTCTTC
CDR3aa: CARKTGKSSYNEQFF
j_gene: TRBJ2-1
v_gene: TRBV11-3
d_gene: -
abundance: -

CDR3nt: TGCGCCAGCAGCTTACAGGGGGTCAAAGTCACAGATACGCAGTATTTT
CDR3aa: CASSLQGVKVTDTQYF
j_gene: TRBJ2-3
v_gene: TRBV5-1
d_gene: TRBD1
abundance: -

CDR3nt: TGTGCCAGCGGGGGGCAGGGAATCGGGGAGCTGTTTTTT
CDR3aa: CASGGQGIGELFF
j_gene: TRBJ2-2
v_gene: TRBV2
d_gene: -
abundance: -

CDR3nt: TGTGCCAGCAGTACCATGGCCTTTGGAAACACCATATATTTT
CDR3aa: CASSTMAFGNTIYF
j_gene: TRBJ1-3
v_gene: TRBV2
d_gene: -
abundance: many

CDR3nt: TGTGCCAGCAGCTTAGGGGAGGAAAAACTGTTTTTT
CDR3aa: CASSLGEEKLFF
j_gene: TRBJ1-4
v_gene: TRBV7-9
d_gene: -
abundance: few

CDR3nt: TGTGCCAGCAGCTTGGAAGGGGCCGGGGAGCTGTTTTTT
CDR3aa: CASSLEGAGELFF
j_gene: TRBJ2-2
v_gene: TRBV5-5
d_gene: -
abundance: -

CDR3nt: TGCGCCAGCAGTTTTGACAGGGGAGGTGAAGGCTACACCTTC
CDR3aa: CASSFDRGGEGYTF
j_gene: TRBJ1-2
v_gene: TRBV10-1
d_gene: TRBD1
abundance: once

CDR3nt: TGCGCCAGCACGATGACAGCCCCCTCCTACAATGAGCAGTTCTTC
CDR3aa: CASTMTAPSYNEQFF
j_gene: TRBJ2-1
v_gene: TRBV4-1
d_gene: -
abundance: -

CDR3nt: TGTGCCACCAGCGATTACAAGCCCGGGGACCGGTACACAGATACGCAGTATTTT
CDR3aa: CATSDYKPGDRYTDTQYF
j_gene: TRBJ2-3
v_gene: TRBV15
d_gene: -
abundance: -

CDR3nt: TGCAGCGTTGCGGACGGAGGCACAGATACGCAGTATTTT
CDR3aa: CSVADGGTDTQYF
j_gene: TRBJ2-3
v_gene: TRBV29-1
d_gene: -
abundance: -

CDR3nt: TGCGCTAGCGGGGCTAGCGGGGGGGGCACAGATACGCAGTATTTT
CDR3aa: CASGASGGGTDTQYF
j_gene: TRBJ2-3
v_gene: TRBV5-1
d_gene: TRBD2
abundance: -

CDR3nt: TGTGCCAGCAGTGATGGACACCTCCGAGAGCAGTTCTTC
CDR3aa: CASSDGHLREQFF
j_gene: TRBJ2-1
v_gene: TRBV2
d_gene: -
abundance: -

CDR3nt: TGTGCCACCAGCCCAGAGGACGGACCCTATGGCTACACCTTC
CDR3aa: CATSPEDGPYGYTF
j_gene: TRBJ1-2
v_gene: TRBV15
d_gene: -
abundance: few

CDR3nt: TGCGCCAGCAGCCAGTCACAGGGGGCCCCCTACGAGCAGTACTTC
CDR3aa: CASSQSQGAPYEQYF
j_gene: TRBJ2-7
v_gene: TRBV4-1
d_gene: TRBD1
abundance: -

CDR3nt: TGCGCCAGCCAAACCCCGGACCAACCTTACAATGAGCAGTTCTTC
CDR3aa: CASQTPDQPYNEQFF
j_gene: TRBJ2-1
v_gene: TRBV5-1
d_gene: -
abundance: -

CDR3nt: TGTGCCAGCAGGGCGGAAGTAGCAGACTACAATGAGCAGTTCTTC
CDR3aa: CASRAEVADYNEQFF
j_gene: TRBJ2-1
v_gene: TRBV2
d_gene: -
abundance: -